One and the same sample provided the 3 T cell receptor beta chains below, sequenced in a study of cytomegalovirus exposure and HLA in healthy donors. The PCR made use of 60 Vbeta and 13 Jbeta primers. Profiled with immunoSEQ multiplex PCR; TCRdb holds only in-frame clones, not every one. This table holds around 150,000 clones, about 80% found once. The sequenced sample was PBMCs. The source is a girl between 5 and 17 years old in good health and CMV-seropositive.

The chain carries TRBV28 and TRBJ1-3; no clear D gene. The CDR3 consists of 13 residues. Germline-derived CDR1 and CDR2 are MDHEN and SYDVKM. Trimming pared 2 bases from V and 2 bases from J, leaving 4 bases between. The CDR3 is CASSLQAGNTIYF. The DNA of the CDR3 is TGTGCCAGCAGTTTACAGGCTGGAAACACCATATATTTT.

This chain links TRBV19 with TRBJ1-1; 10 bases agree with TRBD1. The J segment lost 1 base and the V segment lost 4 bases, leaving 6 bases of the junction unmatched. Germline assignment: CDR1 LNHDA and CDR2 SQIVND (reference sequence). The CDR3 extends over 16 amino acids. CDR3 residues: CASSRQGARGNTEAFF. The CDR3 bases are TGTGCCAGTAGTAGACAGGGGGCGCGGGGGAACACTGAAGCTTTCTTT.

The chain has TRBV11-2 and TRBJ2-7; D gene uncertain. CDR3 length equals 15 residues. V dropped 5 bases and J dropped 0 bases, with 14 bases sitting between them. Germline V lookup: CDR1 SGHAT, CDR2 FQNNGV. CDR3 DNA: TGTGCCAGCAGCCTCTACGTGTCAAGCTCCTACGAGCAGTACTTC. This encodes CASSLYVSSSYEQYF.